This TCR beta chain stems from a study of T cell changes during pregnancy in multiple sclerosis. Germline CDR1 reads SEHNR; CDR2 reads FQNEAQ (reference sequence). This CDR3 has 14 amino acids. V was pared by 1 base and J by 1 base, with 8 bases between. The repertoire was sequenced with immunoSEQ multiplex PCR; TCRdb's copy has only in-frame clones and lacks some. The sample lists some 100,000 clones, 92% occurring once. This chain joins TRBV7-9 and TRBJ2-7; D is possibly TRBD2 (6 bases). This clonotype was obtained from a female donor with multiple sclerosis, enrolled in a pregnancy study. This material consisted of peripheral blood, taken after pregnancy. The CDR3 bases are TGTGCCAGCAGCTTAGGGGGACTGTCCTACGAGCAGTACTTC. This codes for CASSLGGLSYEQYF.